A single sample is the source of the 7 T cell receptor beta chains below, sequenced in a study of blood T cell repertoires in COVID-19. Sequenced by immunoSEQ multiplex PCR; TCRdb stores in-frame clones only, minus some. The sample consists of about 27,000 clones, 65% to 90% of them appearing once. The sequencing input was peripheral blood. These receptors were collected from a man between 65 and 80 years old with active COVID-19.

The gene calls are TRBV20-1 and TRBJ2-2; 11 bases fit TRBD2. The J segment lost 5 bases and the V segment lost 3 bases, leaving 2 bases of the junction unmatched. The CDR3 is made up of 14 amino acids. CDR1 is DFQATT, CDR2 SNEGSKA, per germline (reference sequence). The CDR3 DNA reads TGCAGTGCTAGTCGGACTAGCGGGACCGGGGAGCTGTTTTTT. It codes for CSASRTSGTGELFF.

The CDR3: CASSRGIGYSNQPQHF. As DNA, the CDR3 is TGTGCCAGTAGTAGAGGGATAGGTTATAGCAATCAGCCCCAGCATTTT. The rearrangement links TRBV19 to TRBJ1-5, with unresolved D. The CDR3 runs to 16 residues. V lost 4 bases and J 0 bases, leaving 13 bases between the germline ends. Germline loops: CDR1 LNHDA, CDR2 SQIVND (reference sequence).

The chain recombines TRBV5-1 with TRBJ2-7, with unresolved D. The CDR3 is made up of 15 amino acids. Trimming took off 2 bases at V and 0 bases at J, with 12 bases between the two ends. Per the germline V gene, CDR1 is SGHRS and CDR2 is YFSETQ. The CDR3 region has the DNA TGCGCCAGCAGCTTCCAGAGGCCTTCCTCCTACGAGCAGTACTTC. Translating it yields CASSFQRPSSYEQYF.

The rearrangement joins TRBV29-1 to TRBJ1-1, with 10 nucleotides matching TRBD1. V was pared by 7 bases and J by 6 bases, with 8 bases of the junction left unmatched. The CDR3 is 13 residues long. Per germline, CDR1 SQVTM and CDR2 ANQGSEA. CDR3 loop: CSAWGQGKAEAFF. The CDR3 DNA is TGCAGCGCTTGGGGACAGGGGAAGGCTGAAGCTTTCTTT.

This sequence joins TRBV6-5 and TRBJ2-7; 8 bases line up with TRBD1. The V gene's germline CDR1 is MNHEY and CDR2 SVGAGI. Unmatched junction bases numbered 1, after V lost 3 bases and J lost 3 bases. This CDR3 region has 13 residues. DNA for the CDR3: TGTGCCAGCAGTTATGGGACAGGCTACGAGCAGTACTTC. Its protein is CASSYGTGYEQYF.

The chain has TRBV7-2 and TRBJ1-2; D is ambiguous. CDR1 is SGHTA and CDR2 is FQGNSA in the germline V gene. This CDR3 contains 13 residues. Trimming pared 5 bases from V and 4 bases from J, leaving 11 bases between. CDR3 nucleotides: TGTGCCAGCAGCGACCGGGTGACCTATGGCTACACCTTC. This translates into CASSDRVTYGYTF.

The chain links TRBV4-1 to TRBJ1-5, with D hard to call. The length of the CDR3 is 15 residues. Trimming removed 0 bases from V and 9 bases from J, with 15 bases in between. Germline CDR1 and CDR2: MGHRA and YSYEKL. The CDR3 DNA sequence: TGCGCCAGCAGCCAAGATCTGGACTCTCGACGGCCCCAGCATTTT. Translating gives CASSQDLDSRRPQHF.